The 9 T cell receptor beta chains presented below share a single source sample, sequenced in a study of blood T cells in healthy people across ages. With a J-beta primer mix and a sample-barcoded 5' primer, a second PCR ran about 7 to 11 cycles. TCRdb re-called the 5' RACE reads with MiXCR, one entry per CDR3 protein. The sample has hundreds of thousands of distinct CDR3 sequences, around 21% seen once. Sequencing was performed on blood. The receptors were sampled from an older man in good health.

Notes on this clonotype: Compared with germline, one end of the junction differs, possibly owing to a read error. The CDR3 protein is CASRPRGGTTNTGELLF. In nucleotides, the CDR3 is TGTGCCAGCAGGCCTCGCGGCGGGACGACGAACACCGGGGAGCTGCTTTTT. The J gene is TRBJ2-2, the V gene TRBV12-3 or TRBV12-4; D may be TRBD2 (6 bases). The CDR3 contains 17 residues.

V is TRBV18 and J is TRBJ2-7; D is possibly TRBD2 (6 bases). There are 15 residues in the CDR3. Germline V CDR1 and CDR2: KGHSH, LQKENI. The V gene lost 1 base and the J gene lost 1 base, with 11 bases spanning the gap. CDR3 in DNA: TGTGCCAGCTCACCACGCTTCGCGGGGTCCTACGAGCAGTACTTC. Encoded protein: CASSPRFAGSYEQYF.

This clonotype was counted a few times. The gene calls are TRBV20-1 and TRBJ2-5; possibly TRBD1 or TRBD2 for D (6 bases each). Trimming took off 1 base at V and 5 bases at J, with 14 bases between the two ends. CDR3 size: 14 residues. Germline V gives CDR1 DFQATT, CDR2 SNEGSKA (reference sequence). The CDR3 is CSARVGGAWETQYF. CDR3 in DNA: TGCAGTGCTAGAGTGGGGGGCGCCTGGGAGACCCAGTACTTC.

The CDR3, as DNA: TGTGCCAGCAGCCCCGGTAAAGGGGGCAGAGCTTTCTTT. It yields the protein CASSPGKGGRAFF. J is TRBJ1-1 and V is TRBV4-2; 7 bases are a match to TRBD1. CDR1 LGHNA and CDR2 YNFKEQ come from the germline V gene. V gave up 4 bases and J gave up 10 bases; unmatched junction bases: 9. The CDR3 has 13 residues.

The J gene is TRBJ2-4, the V gene TRBV7-2; D might be TRBD1 (5 bases). CDR1 and CDR2 (germline): SGHTA, FQGNSA. The CDR3 length is 15 residues. V lost 1 base, J lost 1 base, and 8 bases lay in between. CDR3 sequence (DNA): TGTGCCAGCAGCTTAGGGGGCGCGGCCAAAAACATTCAGTACTTC. This translates into CASSLGGAAKNIQYF.

This chain connects TRBV5-4 to TRBJ1-5, with D perhaps TRBD1 (6 bases). Per the germline V gene, CDR1 is SGHNT and CDR2 is YYREEE (reference sequence). This CDR3 is 16 amino acids long. Trimming removed 4 bases at V and 3 bases at J, with 17 bases between. The CDR3 DNA sequence: TGTGCCAGCAGCACACTGACAGGCCGAGACAATCAGCCCCAGCATTTT. This gives the protein CASSTLTGRDNQPQHF. The full variable domain, its missing parts supplied by reference TRBV5-4 and TRBJ1-5, is ETGVTQSPTHLIKTRGQQVTLRCSSQSGHNTVSWYQQALGQGPQFIFQYYREEENGRGNFPPRFSGLQFPNYSSELNVNALELDDSALYLCASSTLTGRDNQPQHFGDGTRLSIL.

The sample holds one count of this clonotype. A much larger clone differs by one base, so this may be a read error. This chain uses TRBV11-2 with TRBJ2-5; 7 bases map to TRBD1. The germline CDR1 and CDR2 sequences are SGHAT and FQNNGV. The CDR3 totals 14 residues. CDR3 in amino acids: CASSQGTAQETQCF. CDR3 sequence (DNA): TGTGCCAGCAGCCAAGGGACAGCCCAAGAGACCCAGTGCTTC.

This clonotype was found once. This chain links TRBV18 with TRBJ2-1, with D hard to call. Germline V CDR1 and CDR2: KGHSH, LQKENI. Trimming stripped 1 base from V and 5 bases from J, with 9 bases between. The CDR3 covers 14 residues. The CDR3 DNA sequence: TGTGCCAGCTCACCACAACAGAAAAACAATGAGCAGTTCTTC. Encoded protein: CASSPQQKNNEQFF.

This clonotype was observed a handful of times. The chain combines TRBV20-1 with TRBJ2-5; 9 bases fit TRBD2. J gave up 1 base and V 5 bases, and 5 bases lay outside the gene matches. Germline-derived CDR1 and CDR2 are DFQATT and SNEGSKA (reference sequence). The CDR3 is 14 amino acids. CDR3 coding DNA: TGCAGTGCTGGTAGCGGGAGCGTCCAAGAGACCCAGTACTTC. Amino acid sequence: CSAGSGSVQETQYF.